This TCR beta chain derives from a study of cytomegalovirus exposure and HLA in healthy donors. The overall study: Assignment to the Caucasian-associated ancestry cluster applied to around 82% of the approximately 370 genotyped donors. Study-level results: HLA alleles were associated with 15,000 to 20,000 TCR beta sequences in a later analysis at 0.05 false discovery rate. Later analysis demonstrated an association between a missense DCLRE1C variant and TCR beta V- and J-gene trimming.

Use of 60 Vbeta and 13 Jbeta primers characterized the PCR. This table comes from immunoSEQ multiplex PCR, and its TCRdb copy is limited to in-frame clones, with some not included. The sample yields 160,000 or so clones, about three quarters seen once. In the case of this clone: Its antigen is undetermined.

Germline CDR1 reads SGDLS; CDR2 reads YYNGEE. CDR3 length: 15 amino acids. V shed 0 bases and J shed 6 bases, with 16 bases lying between them. Sequencing was carried out using PBMCs. This receptor was obtained from a female donor in good health and CMV-seronegative. The chain has TRBV9 and TRBJ2-7; D perhaps matches TRBD1 (6 bases). The CDR3 nucleotides read TGTGCCAGCAGCGTAGGCCCAGGGGCTACGTCCGAGCAGTACTTC. Translation: CASSVGPGATSEQYF.